This T cell receptor (beta chain) was obtained from a study of blood T cell repertoires in COVID-19. About the research overall: Sites in the United States, Italy and Spain provided acute and convalescent COVID-19 samples. The cDNA or gDNA used as material had been derived from T cells, B-cell-depleted T cells, or PBMCs.

Only in-frame clones appear in the TCRdb table, and some are missing; sequencing was by immunoSEQ multiplex PCR. The table lists around 19,000 clones, 70% to 90% of them singletons. Trimming shortened V by 0 bases and J by 5 bases, and 12 bases separated the two germline ends. This CDR3 is built from 14 residues. From germline, CDR1 is SGDLS and CDR2 YYNGEE. What was sequenced was peripheral blood. The sequence was obtained from a human donor in a cohort sampled during active COVID-19. The chain is built from TRBV9 and TRBJ2-7; possible D gene TRBD2, 5 bases. The CDR3 DNA follows: TGTGCCAGCAGCGTAGAAGGAGGTGCGGACGAGCAGTACTTC. It codes for CASSVEGGADEQYF.